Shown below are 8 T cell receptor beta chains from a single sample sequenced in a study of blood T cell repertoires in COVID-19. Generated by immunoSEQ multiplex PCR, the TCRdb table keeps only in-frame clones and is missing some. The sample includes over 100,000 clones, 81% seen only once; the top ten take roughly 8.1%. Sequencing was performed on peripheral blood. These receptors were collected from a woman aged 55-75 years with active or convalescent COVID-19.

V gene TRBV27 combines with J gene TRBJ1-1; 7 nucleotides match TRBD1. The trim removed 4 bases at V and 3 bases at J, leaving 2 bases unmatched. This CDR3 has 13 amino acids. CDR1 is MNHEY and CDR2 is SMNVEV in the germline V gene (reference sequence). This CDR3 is CASSSDRDTEAFF. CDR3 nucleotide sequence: TGTGCCAGCAGTTCCGACAGGGACACTGAAGCTTTCTTT.

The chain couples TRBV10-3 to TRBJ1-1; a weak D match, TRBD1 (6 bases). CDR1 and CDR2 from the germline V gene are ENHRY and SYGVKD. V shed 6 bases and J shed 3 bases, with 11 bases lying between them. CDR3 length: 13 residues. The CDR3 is CAISRTVDTEAFF. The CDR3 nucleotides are TGTGCCATCAGCAGGACAGTCGACACTGAAGCTTTCTTT.

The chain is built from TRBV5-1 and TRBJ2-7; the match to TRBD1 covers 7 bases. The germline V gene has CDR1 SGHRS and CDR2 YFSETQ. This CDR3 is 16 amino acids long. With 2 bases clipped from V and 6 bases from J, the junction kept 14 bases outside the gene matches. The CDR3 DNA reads TGCGCCAGCAGCTTCTTACCCCCGACAGGGCCCATCGAGCAGTACTTC. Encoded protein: CASSFLPPTGPIEQYF.

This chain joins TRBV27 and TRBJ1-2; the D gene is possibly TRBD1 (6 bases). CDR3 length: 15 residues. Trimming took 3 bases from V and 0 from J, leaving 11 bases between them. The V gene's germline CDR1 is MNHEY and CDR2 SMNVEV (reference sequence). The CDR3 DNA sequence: TGTGCCAGCAGTTTCGGCCCAGGGGCTAACTATGGCTACACCTTC. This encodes CASSFGPGANYGYTF.

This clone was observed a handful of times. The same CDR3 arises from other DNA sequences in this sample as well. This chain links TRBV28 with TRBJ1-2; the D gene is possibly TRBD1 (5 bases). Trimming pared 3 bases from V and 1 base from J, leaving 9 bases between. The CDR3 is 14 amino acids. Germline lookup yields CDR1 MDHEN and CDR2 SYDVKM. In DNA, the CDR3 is TGTGCCAGCAGTTTCCCGGGGGGTAACTATGGCTACACCTTC. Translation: CASSFPGGNYGYTF.

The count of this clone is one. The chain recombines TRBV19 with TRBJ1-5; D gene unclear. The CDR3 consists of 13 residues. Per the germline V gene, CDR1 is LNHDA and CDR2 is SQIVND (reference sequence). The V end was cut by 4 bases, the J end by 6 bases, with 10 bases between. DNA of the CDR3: TGTGCCAGTAGTACAGGCGGGAGTCAGCCCCAGCATTTT. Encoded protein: CASSTGGSQPQHF.

In DNA, the CDR3 is TGTGCCAGCAGTTTAAAAGGCGCGGGGGAAAGCACAGATACGCAGTATTTT. Translation gives CASSLKGAGESTDTQYF. The chain employs TRBV27 and TRBJ2-3; 7 bases match TRBD2. J was trimmed by 0 bases and V by 2 bases; bases with no gene match: 8. The CDR3 is made up of 17 amino acids. Germline V gene data show CDR1 as MNHEY and CDR2 as SMNVEV (reference sequence).

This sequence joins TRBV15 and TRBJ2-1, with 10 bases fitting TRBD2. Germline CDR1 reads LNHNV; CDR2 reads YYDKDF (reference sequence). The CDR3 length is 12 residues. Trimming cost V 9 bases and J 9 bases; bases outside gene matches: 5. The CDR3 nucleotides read TGTGCCACAAGCGGGGGGGCCCTTGAGCAGTTCTTC. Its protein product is CATSGGALEQFF. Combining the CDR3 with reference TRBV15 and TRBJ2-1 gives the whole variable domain DAMVIQNPRYQVTQFGKPVTLSCSQTLNHNVMYWYQQKSSQAPKLLFHYYDKDFNNEADTPDNFQSRRPNTSFCFLDIRSPGLGDTAMYLCATSGGALEQFFGPGTRLTVL.